This T cell receptor beta chain came from a study of blood T cell repertoires in COVID-19. At the level of the study: Samples representing acute and convalescent COVID-19 were sourced from the United States, Italy and Spain.

Participants were aged roughly 18 to 89 years from more than 20 US areas. Participants had their cohort set by participant-reported clinical history. In the study's own analysis: Researchers report that nucleated cell counts were estimated from reference gene primer amplification. The method was immunoSEQ multiplex PCR; TCRdb's version includes in-frame clones alone and lacks a portion of them. The V and J calls and the clone size are those of that table, but D and trimming were determined from the DNA. The sample lists roughly 330,000 clones, just over 85% occurring once. This CDR3 has 15 residues. Germline V gene data show CDR1 as MGHRA and CDR2 as YSYEKL. J lost 5 bases, V lost 1 base, and 7 bases had no gene match.

Sequenced input: PBMCs or T cells enriched from blood (not recorded which). This receptor was identified in a woman aged 18-30 years who had recovered from COVID-19. The chain employs TRBV4-1 and TRBJ2-7, with 8 bases fitting TRBD1. CDR3 loop: CASSQVVQGGHEQYF. CDR3 nucleotides: TGCGCCAGCAGCCAAGTTGTACAGGGGGGCCACGAGCAGTACTTC.